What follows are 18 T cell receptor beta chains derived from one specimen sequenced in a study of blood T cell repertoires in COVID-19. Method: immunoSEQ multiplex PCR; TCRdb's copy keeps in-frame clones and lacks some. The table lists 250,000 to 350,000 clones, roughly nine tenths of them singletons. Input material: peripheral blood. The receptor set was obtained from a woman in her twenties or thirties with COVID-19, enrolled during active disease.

In DNA form, the CDR3 reads TGTGCCAGCTCGGAGGACAGGGGGCGACTGTACGAGCAGTACTTC. Its translation: CASSEDRGRLYEQYF. This chain joins TRBV18 and TRBJ2-7; 11 bases align to TRBD1. Looked up from germline, CDR1 is KGHSH and CDR2 is LQKENI. Unmatched junction bases numbered 8, after V lost 6 bases and J lost 4 bases. The CDR3 loop spans 15 amino acids.

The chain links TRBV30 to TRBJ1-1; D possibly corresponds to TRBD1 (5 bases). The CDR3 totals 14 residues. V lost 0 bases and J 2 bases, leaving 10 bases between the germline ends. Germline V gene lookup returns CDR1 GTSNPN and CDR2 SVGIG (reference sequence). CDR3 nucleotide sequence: TGTGCCTGGAGTGTCGAGGGACTTAACACTGAAGCTTTCTTT. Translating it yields CAWSVEGLNTEAFF.

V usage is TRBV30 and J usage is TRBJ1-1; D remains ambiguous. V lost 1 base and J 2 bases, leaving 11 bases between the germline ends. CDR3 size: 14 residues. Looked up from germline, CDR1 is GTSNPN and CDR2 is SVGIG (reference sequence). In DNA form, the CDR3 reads TGTGCCTGGAGTGCAGGTCACGTAAACACTGAAGCTTTCTTT. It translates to CAWSAGHVNTEAFF. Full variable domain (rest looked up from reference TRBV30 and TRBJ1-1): SQTIHQWPATLVQPVGSPLSLECTVEGTSNPNLYWYRQAAGRGLQLLFYSVGIGQISSEVPQNLSASRPQDRQFILSSKKLLLSDSGFYLCAWSAGHVNTEAFFGQGTRLTVV.

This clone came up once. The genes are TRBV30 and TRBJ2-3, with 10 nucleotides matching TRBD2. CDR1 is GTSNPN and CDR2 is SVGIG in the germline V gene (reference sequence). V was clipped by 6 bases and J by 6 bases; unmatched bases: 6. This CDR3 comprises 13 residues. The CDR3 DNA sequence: TGTGCCTGCCAACTAGCGGGAAGGGATACGCAGTATTTT. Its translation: CACQLAGRDTQYF.

The CDR3 nucleotides read TGCGCCAGCAGCCAAGAGCAGGGTACCCGGGAGCTGTTTTTT. Translated, it gives CASSQEQGTRELFF. V gene TRBV4-1 combines with J gene TRBJ2-2; maybe TRBD1 (5 bases). V lost 0 bases and J 9 bases, leaving 11 bases between the germline ends. The CDR3 has 14 residues. Germline CDR1 and CDR2: MGHRA and YSYEKL.

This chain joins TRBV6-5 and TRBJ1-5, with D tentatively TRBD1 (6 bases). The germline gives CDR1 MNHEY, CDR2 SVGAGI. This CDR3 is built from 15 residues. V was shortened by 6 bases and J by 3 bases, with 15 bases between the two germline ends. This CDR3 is CASRRGSTFNQPQHF. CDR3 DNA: TGTGCCAGCAGGAGGGGGTCAACTTTCAATCAGCCCCAGCATTTT.

CDR3 nucleotides: TGTGCCAGTATCGGACAGCCTTATTTGGACGGCTACACCTTC. Its protein product is CASIGQPYLDGYTF. The rearrangement uses TRBV19 and TRBJ1-2; D may be TRBD1 (6 bases). The CDR3 runs to 14 residues. Germline CDR1 is LNHDA and CDR2 is SQIVND (reference sequence). V was trimmed by 7 bases and J by 8 bases, leaving 20 bases between them.

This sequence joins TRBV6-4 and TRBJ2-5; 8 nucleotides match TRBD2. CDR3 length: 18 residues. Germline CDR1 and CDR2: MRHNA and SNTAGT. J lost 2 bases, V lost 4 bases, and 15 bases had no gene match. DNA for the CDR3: TGTGCCAGCAGTGCTTTGCTCAATCCGGGACTAGAACAAGAGACCCAGTACTTC. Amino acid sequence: CASSALLNPGLEQETQYF.

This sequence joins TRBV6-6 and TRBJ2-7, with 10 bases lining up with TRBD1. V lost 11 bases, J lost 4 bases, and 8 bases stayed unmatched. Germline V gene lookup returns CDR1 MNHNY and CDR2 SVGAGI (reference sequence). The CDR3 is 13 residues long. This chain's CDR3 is CASKDRGGYEQYF. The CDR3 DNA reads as TGTGCCTCCAAGGACAGGGGGGGGTACGAGCAGTACTTC.

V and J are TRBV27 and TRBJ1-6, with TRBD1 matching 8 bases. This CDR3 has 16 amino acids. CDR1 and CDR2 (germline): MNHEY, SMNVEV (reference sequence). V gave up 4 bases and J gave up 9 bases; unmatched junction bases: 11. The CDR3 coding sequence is TGTGCCAGCAGTTCCCTTGGACAGGGAGTAGGTTCACCCCTCCACTTT. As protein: CASSSLGQGVGSPLHF.

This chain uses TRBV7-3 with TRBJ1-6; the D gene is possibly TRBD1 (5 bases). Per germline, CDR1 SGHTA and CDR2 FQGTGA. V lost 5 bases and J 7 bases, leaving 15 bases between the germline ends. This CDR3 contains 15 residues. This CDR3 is CASSPQGGGNSPLHF. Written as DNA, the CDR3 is TGTGCCAGCAGCCCTCAGGGTGGTGGGAATTCACCCCTCCACTTT. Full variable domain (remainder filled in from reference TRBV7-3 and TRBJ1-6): GAGVSQTPSNKVTEKGKYVELRCDPISGHTALYWYRQSLGQGPEFLIYFQGTGAADDSGLPNDRFFAVRPEGSVSTLKIQRTERGDSAVYLCASSPQGGGNSPLHFGNGTRLTVT.

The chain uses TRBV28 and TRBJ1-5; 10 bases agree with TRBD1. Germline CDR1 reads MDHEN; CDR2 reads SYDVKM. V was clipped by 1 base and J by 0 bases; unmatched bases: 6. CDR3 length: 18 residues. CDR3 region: CASSLSLTGGHSNQPQHF. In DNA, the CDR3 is TGTGCCAGCAGTTTATCCCTGACAGGGGGCCATAGCAATCAGCCCCAGCATTTT.

CDR3 in amino acids: CASRLGATEAFF. CDR3 coding DNA: TGTGCCAGTAGACTGGGGGCCACTGAAGCTTTCTTT. This chain connects TRBV19 to TRBJ1-1; D is perhaps TRBD1 (6 bases). The length of the CDR3 is 12 residues. CDR1 and CDR2 (germline): LNHDA, SQIVND (reference sequence). V dropped 6 bases and J dropped 4 bases, with 9 bases sitting between them. Using reference TRBV19 and TRBJ1-1 for the parts outside the CDR3, the full variable domain is DGGITQSPKYLFRKEGQNVTLSCEQNLNHDAMYWYRQDPGQGLRLIYYSQIVNDFQKGDIAEGYSVSREKKESFPLTVTSAQKNPTAFYLCASRLGATEAFFGQGTRLTVV.

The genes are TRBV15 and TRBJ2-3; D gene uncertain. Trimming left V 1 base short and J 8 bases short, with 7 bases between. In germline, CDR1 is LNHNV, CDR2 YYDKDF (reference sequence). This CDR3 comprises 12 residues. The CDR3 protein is CATSRGEVTQYF. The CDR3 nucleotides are TGTGCCACCAGCAGAGGCGAGGTTACGCAGTATTTT.

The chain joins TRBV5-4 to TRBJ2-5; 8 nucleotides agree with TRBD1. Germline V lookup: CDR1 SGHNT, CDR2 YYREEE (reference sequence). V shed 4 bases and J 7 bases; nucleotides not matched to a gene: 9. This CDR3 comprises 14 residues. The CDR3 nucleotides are TGTGCCAGCAGCAAAAGACAGGGGATGGGGACCCAGTACTTC. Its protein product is CASSKRQGMGTQYF.

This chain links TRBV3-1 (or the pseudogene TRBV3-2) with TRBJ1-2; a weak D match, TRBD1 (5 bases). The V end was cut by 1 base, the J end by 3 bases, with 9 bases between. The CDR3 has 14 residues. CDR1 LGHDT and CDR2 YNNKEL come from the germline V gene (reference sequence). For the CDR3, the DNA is TGTGCCAGCAGCCAAGCCCCCAGGGACTATGGCTACACCTTC. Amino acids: CASSQAPRDYGYTF.

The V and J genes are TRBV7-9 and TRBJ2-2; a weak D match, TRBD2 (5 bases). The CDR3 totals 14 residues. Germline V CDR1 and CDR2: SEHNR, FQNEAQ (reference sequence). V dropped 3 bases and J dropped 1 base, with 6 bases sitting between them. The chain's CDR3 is CASSFGLNTGELFF. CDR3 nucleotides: TGTGCCAGCAGCTTCGGACTGAACACCGGGGAGCTGTTTTTT.

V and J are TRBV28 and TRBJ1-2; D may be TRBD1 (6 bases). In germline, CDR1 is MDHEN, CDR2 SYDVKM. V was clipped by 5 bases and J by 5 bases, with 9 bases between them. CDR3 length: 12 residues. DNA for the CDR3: TGTGCCAGCAGTACACAGGGTTATGGCTACACCTTC. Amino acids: CASSTQGYGYTF.